This TCR beta chain was identified in a study of graft-versus-host responses after intestinal transplantation. About the research overall: Multivisceral, liver-intestinal, or isolated intestinal grafts went to recipients. The whole recipient group had anti-thymocyte globulin induction followed by tacrolimus and steroids for roughly three years. Overall study findings and caveats: Ileal or blood samples showed some GvH clones first, and such clones were also found in recipient marrow.

This clone has just a few counts. Its antigen is unidentified. Profiling relied on immunoSEQ multiplex PCR, and the TCRdb table lists in-frame clones only, not all of them. The sample contains about 26,000 clones, roughly 82% of which appear only once. Germline-derived CDR1 and CDR2 are SGHRS and YFSETQ. The CDR3 spans 17 residues. With V trimmed by 2 bases and J by 4 bases, 8 bases remained unmatched. The specimen comprised unstimulated CD4+ T cells sorted from spleen or lymph node cells, sampled before intestinal transplant. J is TRBJ2-2 and V is TRBV5-1, with 10 bases that match TRBD2. The TCR comes from a human donor who received an intestinal transplant. The CDR3, as DNA: TGCGCCAGCAGCTTCCCCGGGCTAGCGGGGGCCACCGGGGAGCTGTTTTTT. Amino acid sequence: CASSFPGLAGATGELFF.